This paragraph reports one T cell receptor (beta chain). This clonotype occurred a few times. The antigen it binds to is not known. No qualities accompany the bases; no much larger clone lies one base away. This entry comes from a study of human T cells and chemical hapten exposure (dated by TCRdb to the early 2020s). Describing the broader study: For sensitization, 2% DPC in acetone was applied to a roughly 2 cm by roughly 2 cm area of upper inner arm skin. Patch testing was done on the upper back using Finn chambers containing 0.01% DPC, and results were scored after 6 days according to International Contact Dermatitis Research Group standards. Blood for TCR sequencing was provided by twenty-nine alopecia patients at one to four time points (pre-sensitization, 2, 6 and 24 weeks). Weekly therapeutic DPC doses were additionally applied to the scalp of patients throughout the approximately 23-week study period. In alopecia patients, the study followed how the peripheral blood TCR repertoire changed in vivo over primary and secondary sensitization to diphenylcyclopropenone (DPC), a hapten. The mostly female patient cohort included alopecia areata with under or over 50% scalp involvement, alopecia totalis and alopecia universalis. Blood samples were taken from patients before sensitization (week 0) and at 2, 6 and about 24 weeks after DPC sensitization. Libraries were pooled for sequencing, and per-sample TCR yields varied mainly because of small differences in library volumes within the pool.

The sample's time point label, in plain terms: patch test 3, about 24 weeks after DPC sensitization. In the paper's terms, the treatment or condition label means: therapeutic diphenylcyclopropenone sensitization with weekly scalp DPC. At each patch-test visit, blood was drawn before the patch test was applied. Patients were eligible if aged 18 to 70, diagnosed with alopecia and judged suitable for DPC therapy, and pregnant patients were excluded. Unfractionated whole blood was collected in Tempus Blood RNA tubes, and total RNA was extracted from that blood. Ends trimmed: V by 3 bases, J by 2 bases; bases unmatched to a gene: 5. From the cysteine through the phenylalanine, the CDR3 covers 15 amino acids. Only the CDR3 portion is preserved as DNA: 45 bases, with reading frame beginning at the first base. Library preparation employed RACE. This sample was sequenced with a NextSeq 500. During library preparation, unique molecular identifiers were attached to individual cDNA molecules so that TCRs could be counted in a quantitative, reproducible way. Each blood RNA sample was used to sequence both TCR alpha and TCR beta chains. The paper's data handling went like this. A median of roughly 99,000 TCRs per sample was observed, with a range of 23,224 to 690,600. The Decombinator software suite was used to annotate the V, J and CDR3 of the TCR reads. Every sample was subsampled to the same number of TCRs (28,000) for the PS versus PT1 abundance plots. TCRs were defined as expanded if absent before sensitization and observed at least eight times at the 2-week time point. TCRdb passed the public sequencing reads through fastp at Q25 and MiXCR, retaining productive beta sequences. Merged by CDR3 protein, the rows form single entries marked with the most common genes and DNA. None of the V and J calls come from the authors' own analysis; TCRdb made them. This sample is represented by some 90,000 distinct CDR3 sequences; 9.5% to 13% of them were singletons. The biggest ten clones account for 0.85% to 1.2% of the sample.

What the work shows at the level of the full study, not this receptor alone: After repeated subsampling, changes were observed in the strength of the expansion versus patch-test correlation and in the threshold at which the correlation became significant. Significantly more large CDR3 similarity clusters were formed by expanded TCRs than by pre-sensitization or healthy control sets, consistent with antigen-driven responses. A positive correlation was found between the number of PT1 expanded TCRs and patch test score, with significance reached at thresholds 8, 16 and 32 but not 4. Because every patient had alopecia, a presumed autoimmune disease, the patients' immune response might differ from that of healthy individuals. DPC sensitization did not change how many TCRs were above 1 in 1000 frequency, and no evidence was found of alterations in global repertoire structure.

The V gene is TRBV12-3 or TRBV12-4 and the J gene is TRBJ2-3; 7 nucleotides in the junction match TRBD2. This sample comprised whole blood, obtained in connection with sensitization to the hapten diphenylcyclopropenone (DPC). The sequence derives from a woman aged 30 to 39 with alopecia areata. Some clones in this sample may be carry-over from other donors' samples. The CDR3 sequence is CASSFGGRVTDTQYF. The sequenced DNA is TGTGCCAGCAGTTTCGGCGGGAGAGTCACAGATACGCAGTATTTT.